One sample yielded the 31 T cell receptor beta chains listed below, sequenced in a study of blood T cells in healthy people across ages. Together with a sample-barcoded 5' primer, a J-beta primer mix was included in a second PCR lasting roughly 6 to 12 cycles. Via MiXCR, TCRdb re-called the 5' RACE reads, giving one row per CDR3 protein. Among 1.5 million to 2 million distinct CDR3 sequences, roughly 50% were seen once, and the ten largest hold 2% to 2.5%. Sequenced material: blood. These receptors were collected from a woman between 35 and 50 years old in good health.

This clonotype was detected ten times or more. V and J are TRBV7-9 and TRBJ2-1, with D perhaps TRBD1 or TRBD2 (6 bases each). The CDR3 runs 14 residues. V lost 6 bases and J lost 4, with 13 bases in between. Germline lookup yields CDR1 SEHNR and CDR2 FQNEAQ (reference sequence). The CDR3 DNA follows: TGTGCCAGCAGAGGGGGGTACTCTTACAATGAGCAGTTCTTC. Protein product: CASRGGYSYNEQFF.

This clonotype was seen more than once but under ten times. This rearrangement joins TRBV29-1 to TRBJ1-5; 8 bases align to TRBD1. Germline V gene lookup returns CDR1 SQVTM and CDR2 ANQGSEA. This CDR3 is 13 amino acids long. V lost 7 bases, J lost 3 bases, and 5 bases stayed unmatched. The DNA of the CDR3 is TGCAGCGGGGGGACAGGCCCCAATCAGCCCCAGCATTTT. Translated, it gives CSGGTGPNQPQHF.

This sequence joins TRBV5-1 and TRBJ2-1; possibly TRBD2 for D (6 bases). Looked up from germline, CDR1 is SGHRS and CDR2 is YFSETQ. V lost 4 bases and J lost 10, with 15 bases in between. The CDR3 has 13 amino acids. The CDR3: CASSPGVPGEQFF. The CDR3, as DNA: TGCGCCAGCAGCCCGGGGGTCCCGGGGGAGCAGTTCTTC.

In its sample, this clonotype was seen a few times. The CDR3 loop reads CASRGQGDGYTF. The CDR3 nucleotides are TGTGCCAGCAGGGGACAGGGTGATGGCTACACCTTC. This chain uses TRBV11-1 with TRBJ1-2; 9 nucleotides line up with TRBD1. Per the germline V gene, CDR1 is SGHAT and CDR2 is FQDESV (reference sequence). Trimming at V came to 6 bases and at J to 6 bases, leaving 2 bases not matched to a gene. This CDR3 comprises 12 residues. Together with reference TRBV11-1 and TRBJ1-2, the CDR3 gives the full variable domain: EAEVAQSPRYKITEKSQAVAFWCDPISGHATLYWYRQILGQGPELLVQFQDESVVDDSQLPKDRFSAERLKGVDSTLKIQPAELGDSAMYLCASRGQGDGYTFGSGTRLTVV.

This clonotype was seen a handful of times. The chain carries TRBV6-5 and TRBJ1-2; 7 bases match TRBD1. The CDR3 sequence is 13 residues long. The ends lost 2 bases at V and 7 bases at J; junction bases unmatched: 4. In germline, CDR1 is MNHEY, CDR2 SVGAGI. This CDR3 reads CASSYTRQGGYTF. CDR3 in DNA: TGTGCCAGCAGTTACACTCGACAGGGTGGCTACACCTTC.

The chain joins TRBV27 to TRBJ1-2; 11 bases fit TRBD1. Per germline, CDR1 MNHEY and CDR2 SMNVEV (reference sequence). This CDR3 has 17 residues. Trimming at V came to 2 bases and at J to 4 bases, leaving 9 bases not matched to a gene. CDR3 sequence (DNA): TGTGCCAGCAGTTTAACAAGGGACAGGGGGGCCGTCTATGGCTACACCTTC. Translating gives CASSLTRDRGAVYGYTF.

The CDR3 protein is CASSPLGAQGNTEAFF. The CDR3 DNA is TGTGCCAGCAGTCCCCTGGGGGCCCAAGGGAACACTGAAGCTTTCTTT. The rearrangement joins TRBV6-2 or TRBV6-3 to TRBJ1-1; TRBD1 might be the D (6 bases). Trimming pared 5 bases from V and 1 base from J, leaving 17 bases between. This CDR3 is 16 amino acids long. Germline V CDR1 and CDR2: MNHEY, SVGEGT.

The V call is TRBV6-5, the J call TRBJ2-3, with 7 bases fitting TRBD2. The CDR3 contains 15 residues. In germline, CDR1 is MNHEY, CDR2 SVGAGI. V lost 1 base and J lost 5; bases outside the gene matches: 6. As DNA, the CDR3 is TGTGCCAGCAGTTACTTTAATAGCGGGTTAGATACGCAGTATTTT. Its protein product is CASSYFNSGLDTQYF.

The V gene is TRBV7-2, the J gene TRBJ1-2, with D perhaps TRBD1 (6 bases). The CDR3 consists of 17 residues. CDR1 and CDR2 from the germline V gene are SGHTA and FQGNSA. The V and J ends lost 7 bases and 0 bases respectively, with 21 bases between them. The DNA for the CDR3 is TGTGCCAGCACCCAAATAAGGGGGACCCTTGCTAACTATGGCTACACCTTC. It translates to CASTQIRGTLANYGYTF. The entire variable domain, with the rest obtained from reference TRBV7-2 and TRBJ1-2, is as follows: GAGVSQSPSNKVTEKGKDVELRCDPISGHTALYWYRQSLGQGLEFLIYFQGNSAPDKSGLPSDRFSAERTGGSVSTLTIQRTQQEDSAVYLCASTQIRGTLANYGYTFGSGTRLTVV.

Here the CDR3 DNA reads TGTGCCAGCAGCTTAGGGGGACTAGCGGTTTCTGAGCAGTACTTC. Translated, it gives CASSLGGLAVSEQYF. This chain joins TRBV7-2 and TRBJ2-7, with TRBD2 matching 11 bases. CDR3 length equals 15 residues. Germline CDR1 is SGHTA and CDR2 is FQGNSA. The V and J ends lost 1 base and 7 bases, in that order; junction bases with no gene match: 6.

The V call is TRBV12-3 or TRBV12-4, the J call TRBJ2-1; D ambiguous. CDR3 length equals 15 residues. Trimming pared 10 bases from V and 2 bases from J, leaving 18 bases between. CDR3 coding DNA: TGTGCCAACGCAAAAGGCGCGTTCACCTACAATGAGCAGTTCTTC. Residues: CANAKGAFTYNEQFF.

This clonotype was seen a handful of times. This chain connects TRBV2 to TRBJ2-3, with D tentatively TRBD2 (6 bases). Germline V CDR1 and CDR2: SNHLY, FYNNEI. The CDR3 runs 16 residues. Trimming left V 2 bases short and J 2 bases short, with 14 bases between. Here the CDR3 DNA reads TGTGCCAGCAGTGAATACGGGGGTCCGTCCACAGATACGCAGTATTTT. Amino acids: CASSEYGGPSTDTQYF. Full variable domain (rest looked up from reference TRBV2 and TRBJ2-3): EPEVTQTPSHQVTQMGQEVILRCVPISNHLYFYWYRQILGQKVEFLVSFYNNEISEKSEIFDDQFSVERPDGSNFTLKIRSTKLEDSAMYFCASSEYGGPSTDTQYFGPGTRLTVL.

The rearrangement joins TRBV20-1 to TRBJ1-4; 7 positions agree with TRBD1. This CDR3 is built from 14 residues. With 6 bases clipped from V and 1 base from J, the junction kept 5 bases outside the gene matches. Germline V lookup: CDR1 DFQATT, CDR2 SNEGSKA (reference sequence). The CDR3, as DNA: TGCAGTGCGAGGACAGGCGAAACTAATGAAAAACTGTTTTTT. Residues: CSARTGETNEKLFF.

The chain employs TRBV4-3 and TRBJ2-1, with 11 bases identical to TRBD2. CDR1 and CDR2 from the germline V gene are LGHNA and YSLEER. The ends lost 2 bases at V and 8 bases at J; junction bases unmatched: 5. CDR3 length: 15 amino acids. The DNA of the CDR3 is TGCGCCAGCAGCCAACTACTAGCGGGGGCGGATGAGCAGTTCTTC. Its translation: CASSQLLAGADEQFF.

The DNA for the CDR3 is TGTGCCAGCAGTGGGAAACCCTCCTATGGCTACACCTTC. Translation gives CASSGKPSYGYTF. The chain combines TRBV25-1 with TRBJ1-2; D is ambiguous. This CDR3 comprises 13 residues. Germline-derived CDR1 and CDR2 are MGHDK and SYGVNS. V shed 4 bases and J shed 4 bases, with 10 bases lying between them.

The chain joins TRBV11-2 to TRBJ2-5; 8 nucleotides line up with TRBD1. The length of the CDR3 is 14 residues. After removal of 5 bases from V and 11 bases from J, the junction contained 13 bases not matched to a gene. Germline CDR1 reads SGHAT; CDR2 reads FQNNGV. The CDR3 nucleotides read TGTGCCAGCAGCCCAGGACAGGGATTCGATGAGCAGTACTTC. This codes for CASSPGQGFDEQYF.

In this sample, this clonotype turned up a few times. This chain connects TRBV2 to TRBJ1-2; the D gene is possibly TRBD1 (5 bases). CDR1 is SNHLY, CDR2 FYNNEI, per germline. The CDR3 runs to 13 residues. V shed 5 bases and J shed 4 bases, with 11 bases lying between them. Here the CDR3 reads CASSNRDFYGYTF. In DNA form, the CDR3 reads TGTGCCAGCAGTAACCGGGACTTCTATGGCTACACCTTC.

This clonotype was observed a few times. The chain combines TRBV7-2 with TRBJ2-5; no clear D. Germline lookup yields CDR1 SGHTA and CDR2 FQGNSA. The CDR3 is made up of 14 amino acids. V was clipped by 3 bases and J by 0 bases, with 8 bases between them. The CDR3 is CASSFSRYQETQYF. CDR3 bases: TGTGCCAGCAGCTTTTCGAGGTACCAAGAGACCCAGTACTTC.

Notes on this clonotype: One end of the junction varies from germline; a read error may be responsible. V usage is TRBV20-1 and J usage is TRBJ2-7; 7 bases are shared with TRBD2. CDR1 and CDR2 from the germline V gene are DFQATT and SNEGSKA (reference sequence). CDR3 size: 13 residues. The CDR3 DNA reads TGCAGTCCTAGAAGCGGGGTCTCCTACGAGCAGTACTTC. Its translation: CSPRSGVSYEQYF.

The CDR3 region is CASSPRRVETDTQYF. The CDR3 DNA sequence: TGTGCCAGCAGCCCCAGGAGGGTTGAAACAGATACGCAGTATTTT. This chain joins TRBV3-1 and TRBJ2-3, with D possibly matching TRBD2 (6 bases). The CDR3 has 15 amino acids. Trimming took 4 bases from V and 3 from J, leaving 14 bases between them. CDR1 is LGHDT and CDR2 is YNNKEL in the germline V gene (reference sequence).

This clonotype appeared a few times. The genes are TRBV7-2 and TRBJ2-3, with 9 nucleotides matching TRBD1. Trimming removed 5 bases from V and 2 bases from J; junction bases left unmatched: 8. From germline, CDR1 is SGHTA and CDR2 FQGNSA. The CDR3 covers 16 residues. The CDR3 reads CASSPRDRESTDTQYF. In DNA form, the CDR3 reads TGTGCCAGCAGCCCCAGGGACAGGGAGTCCACAGATACGCAGTATTTT.

The genes are TRBV2 and TRBJ1-2, with D possibly matching TRBD1 (5 bases). CDR3 size: 15 residues. Germline loops: CDR1 SNHLY, CDR2 FYNNEI. V shed 3 bases and J shed 6 bases, with 17 bases lying between them. The CDR3 reads CASSEGQKDSNGYTF. The CDR3 DNA reads as TGTGCCAGCAGTGAGGGGCAGAAGGATTCCAATGGCTACACCTTC.

The chain is built from TRBV28 and TRBJ2-5; 11 bases align to TRBD2. This CDR3 is built from 20 residues. Trimming took 1 base from V and 0 from J; bases not matched to a gene: 13. CDR1 MDHEN and CDR2 SYDVKM come from the germline V gene. The CDR3 here is CASSLLLPRVSGGDQETQYF. The CDR3 coding sequence is TGTGCCAGCAGTTTATTGCTCCCCCGTGTTAGCGGGGGGGACCAAGAGACCCAGTACTTC.

This clonotype has more than one count but fewer than ten. This rearrangement joins TRBV7-9 to TRBJ2-7; D may be TRBD1 (6 bases). The CDR3 covers 14 residues. The V gene lost 2 bases and the J gene lost 2 bases, with 10 bases spanning the gap. CDR1 and CDR2 (germline): SEHNR, FQNEAQ (reference sequence). CDR3 region: CASSLSGDTYEQYF. The CDR3 DNA sequence: TGTGCCAGCAGCTTATCTGGGGACACCTACGAGCAGTACTTC.

V usage is TRBV28 and J usage is TRBJ1-4; a weak D match, TRBD1 (6 bases). This CDR3 has 14 residues. V was clipped by 8 bases and J by 0 bases, with 10 bases between them. Per germline, CDR1 MDHEN and CDR2 SYDVKM. The CDR3 sequence: CASGRGSTNEKLFF. Here the CDR3 DNA reads TGTGCCAGCGGAAGGGGGTCAACTAATGAAAAACTGTTTTTT.

In its sample, this clonotype was seen a few times. V and J are TRBV5-1 and TRBJ2-5; a possible D gene is TRBD2 (6 bases). V was trimmed by 3 bases and J by 4 bases, leaving 16 bases between them. Looked up from germline, CDR1 is SGHRS and CDR2 is YFSETQ. This CDR3 has 15 amino acids. This CDR3 is CASSSLRGEGETQYF. The CDR3 coding sequence is TGCGCCAGCAGCTCCCTACGCGGGGAAGGAGAGACCCAGTACTTC. The full variable domain, rest sourced from reference TRBV5-1 and TRBJ2-5, is KAGVTQTPRYLIKTRGQQVTLSCSPISGHRSVSWYQQTPGQGLQFLFEYFSETQRNKGNFPGRFSGRQFSNSRSEMNVSTLELGDSALYLCASSSLRGEGETQYFGPGTRLLVL.

This clonotype was counted between two and nine times. This chain connects TRBV5-1 to TRBJ1-2; D remains ambiguous. The CDR3 is 15 amino acids. V was cut by 2 bases and J by 0 bases, with 11 bases left in between. Per the germline V gene, CDR1 is SGHRS and CDR2 is YFSETQ. CDR3 protein: CASSFGREANYGYTF. The CDR3 DNA sequence: TGCGCCAGCAGCTTTGGTAGGGAGGCTAACTATGGCTACACCTTC.

V usage is TRBV29-1 and J usage is TRBJ2-7, with D maybe TRBD2 (5 bases). V shed 6 bases and J shed 6 bases, with 15 bases lying between them. Germline V gene sequence: CDR1 SQVTM, CDR2 ANQGSEA. The CDR3 extends over 12 amino acids. CDR3: CSVLEAAGEQYF. CDR3 DNA: TGCAGCGTACTGGAGGCGGCTGGCGAGCAGTACTTC.

This clonotype was observed a few times. The rearrangement uses TRBV24-1 and TRBJ2-5; TRBD1 aligns across 8 bases. The CDR3 has 16 amino acids. Trimming cost V 2 bases and J 1 base; bases outside gene matches: 5. Germline-derived CDR1 and CDR2 are KGHDR and SFDVKD. The DNA for the CDR3 is TGTGCCACCAGTGATTGGAACAGGGGGTCCCAAGAGACCCAGTACTTC. Translating it yields CATSDWNRGSQETQYF.

The J gene is TRBJ2-7, the V gene TRBV4-2, with a possible D match to TRBD1 (7 bases). The CDR3 runs 18 residues. Germline V CDR1 and CDR2: LGHNA, YNFKEQ. V was pared by 2 bases and J by 5 bases, with 25 bases between. CDR3 coding DNA: TGTGCCAGCAGCCAATCAGGGGGGTTGACAGGGAATCGGAACGAGCAGTACTTC. Protein sequence: CASSQSGGLTGNRNEQYF.

The V gene is TRBV12-3 or TRBV12-4, the J gene TRBJ1-2, with 7 bases lining up with TRBD1. The CDR3 has 13 amino acids. Trimming at V came to 3 bases and at J to 6 bases, leaving 4 bases not matched to a gene. CDR3 in DNA: TGTGCCAGCAGTTTTGGAGGGGGCGATGGCTACACCTTC. Residues: CASSFGGGDGYTF.